The 19 T cell receptor beta chains presented below share a single source sample, sequenced in a study of T cells in Graves' hyperthyroidism and ophthalmopathy. Using RNA transcripts as the source, TCR beta CDR3 regions were amplified. Using the HTBI primer set, a first-round RT-PCR was run on the TCR CDR3. MiXCR, applied by TCRdb to the multiplex PCR reads, yields one record per CDR3 protein. There are roughly 750,000 distinct CDR3 sequences in the sample; roughly 15% occur only once, and approximately 8.4% lies in the top ten. Sequencing input: blood. These receptors were collected from a man aged 18-30 years with Graves' hyperthyroidism.

This clonotype was detected only once. A much larger clone is a single base away; this may be a read error. V gene TRBV12-3 or TRBV12-4 combines with J gene TRBJ2-7; 8 bases fit TRBD2. The CDR3 runs 12 residues. The CDR3 nucleotides read TGTGCCAGCAGAGGACTAGCCTACGGGCAGTACTTC. It translates to CASRGLAYGQYF.

Concerning this clonotype: Just one base apart from a much larger clone, this may be a read error. V usage is TRBV15 and J usage is TRBJ1-1; no clear D gene. Germline CDR1 is LNHNV and CDR2 is YYDKDF (reference sequence). Trimming left V 5 bases short and J 1 base short, with 14 bases between. The CDR3 has 15 residues. CDR3 sequence reads: CATSVSSRGNTEAFF. In DNA form, the CDR3 reads TGTGCCACCAGCGTCAGCTCTCGGGGGAACACTGAAGCTTTCTTT.

This clonotype has ten or more counts. This chain uses TRBV12-3 or TRBV12-4 with TRBJ2-3; D possibly corresponds to TRBD1 (6 bases). Trimming removed 3 bases from V and 1 base from J, with 14 bases in between. This CDR3 comprises 16 residues. The CDR3 sequence is CASSFWTDLGTDTQYF. DNA of the CDR3: TGTGCCAGCAGTTTCTGGACAGATCTTGGCACAGATACGCAGTATTTT.

V is TRBV13 and J is TRBJ1-6; no clear D. Germline CDR1 and CDR2: PRHDT and FYEKMQ (reference sequence). The length of the CDR3 is 17 residues. Trimming removed 0 bases at V and 7 bases at J, with 16 bases between. The CDR3 DNA reads as TGTGCCAGCAGCTTAGGCCCCTCGGGCGCTTCAAATTCACCCCTCCACTTT. Amino acid sequence: CASSLGPSGASNSPLHF.

This clonotype has at least ten counts. CDR3 nucleotides: TGCAGTGCTAGAGATGCCCACAGGGGGCGAGGGACTAGCGGGTTCTTGGAGCAGTACTTC. This codes for CSARDAHRGRGTSGFLEQYF. V is TRBV20-1 and J is TRBJ2-7; 12 nucleotides align to TRBD2. The ends lost 0 bases at V and 7 bases at J; junction bases unmatched: 22. This CDR3 contains 20 residues. CDR1 is DFQATT and CDR2 is SNEGSKA in the germline V gene (reference sequence).

Notes on this clonotype: A clone one base away is much larger, so this may be a read error. The rearrangement links TRBV7-9 to TRBJ2-7; 8 nucleotides align to TRBD2. V shed 4 bases, J shed 7 bases, and the junction held 18 bases outside the gene matches. Germline values: CDR1 SEHNR, CDR2 FQNEAQ (reference sequence). This CDR3 contains 17 residues. The CDR3 region is CASSSLRNSGDHNEQYF. CDR3 coding DNA: TGTGCCAGCAGCTCCCTCCGCAATAGCGGGGACCACAATGAGCAGTACTTC.

J is TRBJ1-2 and V is TRBV6-1; no definite D call. The ends were cut back, 5 bases at V and 0 bases at J, with 13 bases in the middle. Germline V gene lookup returns CDR1 MNHNS and CDR2 SASEGT. This CDR3 has 15 amino acids. The CDR3 here is CASSPRETSNYGYTF. The CDR3 DNA sequence: TGTGCCAGCAGTCCCCGGGAGACTTCTAACTATGGCTACACCTTC.

In this sample, this clonotype turned up a few times. CDR3 sequence: CASSWGPGEQYF. CDR3 coding DNA: TGTGCCAGCAGCTGGGGACCGGGAGAGCAGTACTTC. This chain uses TRBV6-2 or TRBV6-3 with TRBJ2-7; D tentatively fits TRBD1 or TRBD2 (5 bases each). The CDR3 totals 12 residues. Germline V gives CDR1 MNHEY, CDR2 SVGEGT. The V gene lost 6 bases and the J gene lost 7 bases, with 13 bases spanning the gap.

This clonotype was observed a handful of times. The chain couples TRBV20-1 to TRBJ2-3; 7 nucleotides align to TRBD2. Germline CDR1 DFQATT, CDR2 SNEGSKA (reference sequence). This CDR3 comprises 14 residues. V trimming: 3 bases; J trimming: 4 bases; junction bases outside the gene matches: 7. CDR3 loop: CSASPRGGSDTQYF. DNA for the CDR3: TGCAGTGCTAGCCCAAGGGGAGGGTCAGATACGCAGTATTTT.

This clonotype was found once. A junction boundary mismatches the germline segment, possibly from a read error. This rearrangement joins TRBV5-8 to TRBJ2-5, with D maybe TRBD1 (5 bases). This CDR3 has 15 amino acids. Germline values: CDR1 SGHTS, CDR2 YDEGEE. CDR3 region: CVSSPGGGAEETQYF. The CDR3 coding sequence is TGTGTCAGCAGCCCCGGCGGTGGGGCCGAAGAGACCCAGTACTTC.

DNA of the CDR3: TGTGCCAGCACCACAGGGGTTTCGAACACCGGGGAGCTGTTTTTT. As protein: CASTTGVSNTGELFF. The rearrangement uses TRBV6-2 or TRBV6-3 and TRBJ2-2, with 7 bases aligning to TRBD1. CDR1 is MNHEY, CDR2 SVGEGT, per germline. CDR3 length: 15 residues. J gave up 0 bases and V 7 bases, and 5 bases lay outside the gene matches.

The chain joins TRBV29-1 to TRBJ2-7; maybe TRBD2 (5 bases). Trimming cost V 8 bases and J 3 bases, with 11 bases left between them. The germline gives CDR1 SQVTM, CDR2 ANQGSEA. The CDR3 covers 11 residues. The CDR3 nucleotides are TGCAGCTCCCGGGATAACTACGAGCAGTACTTC. Its protein is CSSRDNYEQYF.

This clonotype was detected ten times or more. The V call is TRBV12-3 or TRBV12-4, the J call TRBJ2-5, with TRBD2 as a possible D gene (6 bases). The length of the CDR3 is 14 residues. Deletions cut 1 base from V and 7 bases from J, with 13 bases between. CDR3 in DNA: TGTGCCAGCAGTTTAGGGTTGTCCGGGGGGACCCAGTACTTC. Translated, it gives CASSLGLSGGTQYF.

This clonotype has only a few counts. The J gene is TRBJ2-3, the V gene TRBV2, with TRBD2 identical over 8 bases. Germline trimming cut 7 bases from V and 3 bases from J; bases unmatched to any gene: 6. Germline V CDR1 and CDR2: SNHLY, FYNNEI. The CDR3 spans 14 residues. This chain's CDR3 is CASNAGGRTDTQYF. The CDR3 DNA reads TGTGCCAGCAACGCGGGAGGAAGGACAGATACGCAGTATTTT.

The chain has TRBV20-1 and TRBJ2-7; TRBD1 aligns across 7 bases. The ends lost 0 bases at V and 6 bases at J; junction bases unmatched: 5. The CDR3 runs to 13 residues. Germline V gene sequence: CDR1 DFQATT, CDR2 SNEGSKA (reference sequence). In DNA, the CDR3 is TGCAGTGCTAGAGAGGGACAGTACGGCGAGCAGTACTTC. This translates into CSAREGQYGEQYF.

The sample holds many counts of this clonotype. V usage is TRBV28 and J usage is TRBJ2-5, with D maybe TRBD1 (5 bases). V was pared by 3 bases and J by 2 bases, with 10 bases between. From germline, CDR1 is MDHEN and CDR2 SYDVKM. The CDR3 is 14 residues long. The CDR3 DNA reads TGTGCCAGCAGTTTTCAGGACACACAAGAGACCCAGTACTTC. The encoded protein is CASSFQDTQETQYF.

Note on this clonotype: It may be a read error: a sequence one base away is much more abundant. The chain recombines TRBV7-2 with TRBJ2-7; D not resolved. This CDR3 comprises 14 residues. CDR1 is SGHTA, CDR2 FQGNSA, per germline. The CDR3 DNA follows: TGTGCCAGCAGCTTAGATCCAGCAACCGACGAGCGGTACTTC. It codes for CASSLDPATDERYF. Using reference TRBV7-2 and TRBJ2-7 for the parts outside the CDR3, the full variable domain is GAGVSQSPSNKVTEKGKDVELRCDPISGHTALYWYRQSLGQGLEFLIYFQGNSAPDKSGLPSDRFSAERTGGSVSTLTIQRTQQEDSAVYLCASSLDPATDERYFGPGTRLTVT.

The sample holds many counts of this clonotype. CDR3 residues: CAISATGSTEAFF. CDR3 coding DNA: TGTGCCATCAGTGCAACAGGGAGCACTGAAGCTTTCTTT. The V gene is TRBV10-3, the J gene TRBJ1-1, with a weak D call TRBD1 (6 bases). Germline V gene data show CDR1 as ENHRY and CDR2 as SYGVKD. Trimming pared 4 bases from V and 4 bases from J, leaving 10 bases between. This CDR3 has 13 residues.

A few counts support this clonotype. The gene calls are TRBV2 and TRBJ2-3, with D unresolved. The V end was cut by 4 bases, the J end by 10 bases, with 15 bases between. The CDR3 spans 13 residues. Germline V lookup: CDR1 SNHLY, CDR2 FYNNEI. The CDR3 DNA reads as TGTGCCAGCAGTGGGGCTCTAGGTTGGGCGCAGTATTTT. It yields the protein CASSGALGWAQYF. The whole variable domain, remainder taken from reference TRBV2 and TRBJ2-3, is EPEVTQTPSHQVTQMGQEVILRCVPISNHLYFYWYRQILGQKVEFLVSFYNNEISEKSEIFDDQFSVERPDGSNFTLKIRSTKLEDSAMYFCASSGALGWAQYFGPGTRLTVL.